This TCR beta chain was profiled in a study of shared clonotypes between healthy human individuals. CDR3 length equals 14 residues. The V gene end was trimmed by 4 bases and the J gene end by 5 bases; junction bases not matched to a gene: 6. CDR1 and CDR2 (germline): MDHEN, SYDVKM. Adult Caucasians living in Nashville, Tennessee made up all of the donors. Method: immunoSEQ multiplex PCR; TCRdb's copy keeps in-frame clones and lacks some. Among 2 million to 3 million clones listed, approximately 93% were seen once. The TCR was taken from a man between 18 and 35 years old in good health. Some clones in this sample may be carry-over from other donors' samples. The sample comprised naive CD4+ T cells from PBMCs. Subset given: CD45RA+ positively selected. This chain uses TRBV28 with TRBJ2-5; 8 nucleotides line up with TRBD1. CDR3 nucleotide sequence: TGTGCCAGCAGTTCAGGACAGGGATCGGAGACCCAGTACTTC. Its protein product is CASSSGQGSETQYF.